This T cell receptor (beta chain) was sequenced during a study of blood T cell repertoires in COVID-19. The CDR3 covers 16 residues. Looked up from germline, CDR1 is SGHAT and CDR2 is FQNNGV. Trimming cost V 4 bases and J 3 bases; bases outside gene matches: 8. Some clones are missing from TCRdb's copy, which holds only in-frame ones; the method was immunoSEQ multiplex PCR. Here the sample spans under 150,000 clones, over 80% being singletons. This clonotype was sampled from a woman aged 40 to 50 who had recovered from COVID-19. The sample comprised PBMCs or T cells enriched from blood (not recorded which). The chain links TRBV11-2 to TRBJ2-2, with 7 bases that match TRBD2. CDR3 DNA sequence: TGTGCCAGCAGCTCTGGCGGGGGAGCGGACACCGGGGAGCTGTTTTTT. It codes for CASSSGGGADTGELFF.